This T cell receptor beta chain was captured by sequencing in a study of blood T cell repertoires in COVID-19. Study processing details: Scientists estimated how many nucleated cells there were by amplifying reference gene primers. Sequencing used immunoSEQ multiplex PCR; TCRdb keeps in-frame clones, though not all of them. V and J calls and clone size follow that table, whereas D and trimming were derived from the DNA. The sample shows more than 400,000 clones, roughly 90% of them seen only once. In assigning cohorts, the study relied on participant-reported clinical history. Trimming cost V 2 bases and J 8 bases, with 9 bases left between them. The CDR3 sequence is 13 residues long. Worth noting for this clone: Other DNA sequences in the same sample also yield this CDR3.

What was sequenced was PBMCs or T cells enriched from blood (not recorded which). This TCR was sampled from a woman aged 18-29 years who had recovered from COVID-19. The chain combines TRBV12-3 or TRBV12-4 with TRBJ1-4, with a possible D match to TRBD1 (5 bases). The CDR3 DNA follows: TGTGCCAGCAGTTTATATAGGGGCGAAAAACTGTTTTTT. Protein sequence: CASSLYRGEKLFF.